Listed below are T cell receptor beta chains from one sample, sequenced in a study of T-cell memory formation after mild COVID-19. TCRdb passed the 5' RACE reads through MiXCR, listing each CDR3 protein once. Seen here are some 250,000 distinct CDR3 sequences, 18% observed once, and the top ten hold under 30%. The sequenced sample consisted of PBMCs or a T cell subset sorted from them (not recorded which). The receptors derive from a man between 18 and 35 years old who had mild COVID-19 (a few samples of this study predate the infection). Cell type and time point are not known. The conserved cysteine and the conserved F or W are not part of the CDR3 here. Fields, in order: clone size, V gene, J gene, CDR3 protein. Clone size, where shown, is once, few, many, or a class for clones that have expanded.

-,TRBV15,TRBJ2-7,ATSRVEYEQY
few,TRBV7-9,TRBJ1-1,ASSLEAVMNTEAF
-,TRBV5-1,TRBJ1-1,ASTIHTGNTEAF
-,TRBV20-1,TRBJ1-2,SAPLRTGTGYGYT
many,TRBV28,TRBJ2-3,ASGPFSDTQY
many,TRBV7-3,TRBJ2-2,ASSHRQGPDTGELF
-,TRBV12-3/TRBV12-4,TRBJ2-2,ASSFGGGAIGELF
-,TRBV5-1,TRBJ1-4,ASSLGAGNEKLF
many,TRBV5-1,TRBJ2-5,ASRFLDRERETQY
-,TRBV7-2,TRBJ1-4,ASSSRGRGEKLF
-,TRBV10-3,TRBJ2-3,AISELGGGVQLIDTQY
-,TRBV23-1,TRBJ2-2,ASSQSWRLLTGELF
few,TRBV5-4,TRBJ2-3,ASSLALASLTDTQY
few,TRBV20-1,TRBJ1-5,SARLGGNQPQH
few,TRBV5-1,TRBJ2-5,ASSLRAAETQY
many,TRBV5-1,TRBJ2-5,ASSLTTAQETQY
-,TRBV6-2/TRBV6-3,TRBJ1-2,ASTRGDPRTPFNYGYT
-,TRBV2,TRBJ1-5,ASSVYLGEPQH
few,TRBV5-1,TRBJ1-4,ASSPDRYARLF
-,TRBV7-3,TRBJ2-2,ASSLTRQNTGELF
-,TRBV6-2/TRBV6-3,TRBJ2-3,ASRSQGSDTQY
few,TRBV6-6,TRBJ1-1,ASSFHPQENTEAF
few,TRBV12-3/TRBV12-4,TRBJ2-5,ASSFVGSYQETQY
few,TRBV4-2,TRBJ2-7,ASSTPGQGGSHEQY
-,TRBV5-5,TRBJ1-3,ASSPGGRAFSGNTIY
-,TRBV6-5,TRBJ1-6,ASSVQKSSYNSPLH
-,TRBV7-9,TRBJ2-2,ASSLARVVAGELF
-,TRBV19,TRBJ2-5,ASSPQGVRETQY
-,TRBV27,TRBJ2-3,ASSLLGAADTQY
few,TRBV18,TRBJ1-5,ASSSIQGNQPQH
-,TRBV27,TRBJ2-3,ASTTARRDTQY
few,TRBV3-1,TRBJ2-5,ASSQGWKETQY
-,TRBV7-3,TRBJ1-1,ASSLIRGANTEAF
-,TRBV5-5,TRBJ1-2,ASSLAGTGNYGYT
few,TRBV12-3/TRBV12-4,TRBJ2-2,ASRTIANTGELF
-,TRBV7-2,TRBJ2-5,ASSLAELETQY
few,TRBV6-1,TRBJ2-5,ASSEGLQETQY
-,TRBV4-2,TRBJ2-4,ASSQAGVIQY
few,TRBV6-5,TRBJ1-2,ASRADRNYGYT
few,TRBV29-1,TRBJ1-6,SVGEGGSPLH
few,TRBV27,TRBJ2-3,ASWPRRRGVTDTQY
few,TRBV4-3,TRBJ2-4,ASSQVVQSNRAKNIQY
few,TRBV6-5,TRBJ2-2,ASSPRGKINTGELF
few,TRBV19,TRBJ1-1,ASSIWAVNTEAF
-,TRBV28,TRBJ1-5,ASSPRTGHQPQH
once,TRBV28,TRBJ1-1,ASSLSGGGNTEAF
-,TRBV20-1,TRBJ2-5,SARVGGQETQY
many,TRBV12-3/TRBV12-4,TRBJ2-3,ASTKGQGDTQY
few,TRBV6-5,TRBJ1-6,ASSSSYEGARNSPLH
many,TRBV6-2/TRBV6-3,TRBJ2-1,ASSKGSSSSYNEQF
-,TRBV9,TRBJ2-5,ASSVVAGGPYETQY